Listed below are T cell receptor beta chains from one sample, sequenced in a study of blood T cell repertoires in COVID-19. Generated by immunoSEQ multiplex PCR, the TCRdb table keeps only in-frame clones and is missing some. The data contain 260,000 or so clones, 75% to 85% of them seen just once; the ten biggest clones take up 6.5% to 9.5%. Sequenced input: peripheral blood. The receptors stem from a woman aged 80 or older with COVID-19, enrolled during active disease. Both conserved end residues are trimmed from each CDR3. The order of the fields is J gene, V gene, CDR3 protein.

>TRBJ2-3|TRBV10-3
AISNDESPLTDTQY
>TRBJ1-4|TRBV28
ASSPAQGGMHEKLF
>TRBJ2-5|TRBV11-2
ASSLQAETQY
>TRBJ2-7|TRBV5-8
ASSLVSGRLYEQY
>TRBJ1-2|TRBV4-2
ASSPRRDYGYT
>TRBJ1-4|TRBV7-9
ASSLAGGAPEKLF
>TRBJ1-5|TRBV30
AWSRGETSNQPQH
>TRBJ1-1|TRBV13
ASSLQGGMNTEAF
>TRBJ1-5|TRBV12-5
ASGPTNYQPQH
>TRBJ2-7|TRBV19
ASSRTSGYSYEQY
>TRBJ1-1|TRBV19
ASSSRVNTEAF
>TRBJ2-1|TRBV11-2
ASSFTASGGNEQF
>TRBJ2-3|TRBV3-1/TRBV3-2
ASQPETSGVTDTQY
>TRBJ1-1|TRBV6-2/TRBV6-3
ASSYHSIMNTEAF
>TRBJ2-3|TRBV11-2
ASLPSSGFTDTQY
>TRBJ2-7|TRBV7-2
ASSLTGGNSYEQY
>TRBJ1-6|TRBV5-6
ASSLKGDNSPLH
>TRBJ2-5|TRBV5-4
ASSLSGAQETQY
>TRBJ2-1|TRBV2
AIPLGAKYNEQF
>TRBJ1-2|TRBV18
ASSPEAGYGYT
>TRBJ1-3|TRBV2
ASSDPSGAGNTIY
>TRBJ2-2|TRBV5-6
ASSPQSGRARSGELF
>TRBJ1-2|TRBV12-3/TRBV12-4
ASSSGGGYT
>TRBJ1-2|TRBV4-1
ASSPGGTSGYT
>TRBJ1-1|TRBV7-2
ASSRNHRGTEAF
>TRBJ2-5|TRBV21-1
ASSKGGTSGPPKQETQY
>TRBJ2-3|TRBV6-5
ASSSAGGLSDTQY
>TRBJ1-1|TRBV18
ASSPLGQGAF
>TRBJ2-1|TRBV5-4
ASSPPGQGINEQF
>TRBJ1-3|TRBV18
ASSSGPAYSGNTIY
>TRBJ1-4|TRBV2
ASSEGGTVNEKLF
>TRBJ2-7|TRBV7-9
ASSRDTGTYEQY
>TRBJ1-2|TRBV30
AWRQGRDYGYT
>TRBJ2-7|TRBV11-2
ASSFGSGPYEQY
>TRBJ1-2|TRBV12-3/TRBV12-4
ASSFGQRDGYT
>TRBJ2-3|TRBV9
ASSPFTGHITDTQY
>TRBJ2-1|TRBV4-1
ASSQDGTSGRYNEQF
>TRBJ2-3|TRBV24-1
ATSDLVTSGSETDTQY
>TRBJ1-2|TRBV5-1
ASSLAPGQGNYGYT
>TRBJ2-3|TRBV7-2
ASSRREGQTDTQY
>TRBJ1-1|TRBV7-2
ASSLDLGEEAF
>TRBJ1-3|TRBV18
ASSPLDRDSGNTIY
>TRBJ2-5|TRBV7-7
ASSPSTGGETQY
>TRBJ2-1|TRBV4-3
ASSLSPTGSTNEQF
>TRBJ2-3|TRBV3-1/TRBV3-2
ASSQEGQGRDTQY
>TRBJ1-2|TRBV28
ASSQPTGGDYGYT
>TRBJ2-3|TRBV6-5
ASSYSGGKTDTQY
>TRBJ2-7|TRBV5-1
ASSLGSHLINRPQQY
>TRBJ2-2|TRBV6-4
ASSPQAYGELF
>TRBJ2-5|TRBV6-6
ASSQSPLAGGGETQY
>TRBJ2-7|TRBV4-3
ASSQGPRSSYEQY
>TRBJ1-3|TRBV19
ASSGGSSGNTIY
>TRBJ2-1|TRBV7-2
ASSLHGLAGSRGEQF
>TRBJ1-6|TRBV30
AWSSTGGGNSPLH
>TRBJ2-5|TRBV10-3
AISLAGEETQY
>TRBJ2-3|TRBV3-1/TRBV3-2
ASSMLSTDTQY